These 31 T cell receptor beta chains were all obtained from the same sample, sequenced in a study of lymphopenia after photon versus proton radiotherapy. Assay used: immunoSEQ multiplex PCR; TCRdb lists only in-frame clones, some missing. Here the sample spans around 64,000 clones, roughly 87% being singletons. This specimen was peripheral blood, taken from a patient treated with proton-based radiotherapy. These TCRs come from a man older than 75 with esophageal cancer.

The rearrangement links TRBV6-5 to TRBJ2-3; 12 bases align to TRBD2. Trimming at V came to 4 bases and at J to 2 bases, leaving 4 bases not matched to a gene. CDR1 MNHEY and CDR2 SVGAGI come from the germline V gene. The CDR3 is made up of 16 amino acids. The CDR3 DNA sequence: TGTGCCAGCAGTTCACTAGCGGGAGGTTCCACAGATACGCAGTATTTT. This gives the protein CASSSLAGGSTDTQYF.

The genes are TRBV30 and TRBJ2-7; D possibly corresponds to TRBD1 (6 bases). The CDR3 contains 15 residues. Deletions cut 0 bases from V and 1 base from J, with 13 bases between. Germline CDR1 and CDR2: GTSNPN and SVGIG (reference sequence). CDR3 bases: TGTGCCTGGAGTGTCGGCAGGGGCCTATCCTACGAGCAGTACTTC. It is translated as CAWSVGRGLSYEQYF.

V and J are TRBV9 and TRBJ1-2; D gene ambiguous. The V gene's germline CDR1 is SGDLS and CDR2 YYNGEE. The V end was cut by 3 bases, the J end by 8 bases, with 11 bases between. The CDR3 loop spans 12 amino acids. The CDR3 coding sequence is TGTGCCAGCAGCGCAATTTCTGGGGGCTACACCTTC. Its translation is CASSAISGGYTF. The full variable domain, with the rest looked up from reference TRBV9 and TRBJ1-2, is DSGVTQTPKHLITATGQRVTLRCSPRSGDLSVYWYQQSLDQGLQFLIQYYNGEERAKGNILERFSAQQFPDLHSELNLSSLELGDSALYFCASSAISGGYTFGSGTRLTVV.

The V and J genes are TRBV7-9 and TRBJ2-5; D gene uncertain. In germline, CDR1 is SEHNR, CDR2 FQNEAQ (reference sequence). Trimming stripped 0 bases from V and 2 bases from J, with 7 bases between. The CDR3 totals 14 residues. The DNA of the CDR3 is TGTGCCAGCAGCTTAGCGACGGAGCAAGAGACCCAGTACTTC. Its translation is CASSLATEQETQYF.

This chain joins TRBV18 and TRBJ2-7; TRBD2 is a possible D gene (5 bases). CDR1 and CDR2 from the germline V gene are KGHSH and LQKENI. V gave up 2 bases and J gave up 7 bases, with 9 bases separating them. The CDR3 loop spans 12 amino acids. The CDR3 reads CASSPDPGEQYF. In DNA, the CDR3 is TGTGCCAGCTCACCAGATCCGGGGGAGCAGTACTTC.

The chain combines TRBV27 with TRBJ1-1; 9 positions agree with TRBD1. Germline CDR1 reads MNHEY; CDR2 reads SMNVEV (reference sequence). The CDR3 is 14 residues long. With 5 bases clipped from V and 7 bases from J, the junction kept 8 bases outside the gene matches. DNA for the CDR3: TGTGCCAGCAGTGGAACAGGGGGCTCTGGTGAAGCTTTCTTT. Translating it yields CASSGTGGSGEAFF.

This chain links TRBV19 with TRBJ2-7; 9 bases line up with TRBD1. The germline V gene has CDR1 LNHDA and CDR2 SQIVND (reference sequence). The CDR3 sequence is 14 residues long. J lost 3 bases, V lost 7 bases, and 7 bases had no gene match. The CDR3, as DNA: TGTGCCAGTACCCTCACAGGGGGCATCTACGAGCAGTACTTC. This gives the protein CASTLTGGIYEQYF.

V usage is TRBV6-6 and J usage is TRBJ2-7, with 8 bases identical to TRBD1. The germline V gene encodes CDR1 MNHNY and CDR2 SVGAGI (reference sequence). The CDR3 has 14 residues. The ends lost 6 bases at V and 0 bases at J; junction bases unmatched: 4. The CDR3 here is CASRDRAFSYEQYF. CDR3 bases: TGTGCCAGCAGGGACAGGGCCTTCTCCTACGAGCAGTACTTC.

The genes are TRBV18 and TRBJ1-5; 7 bases are shared with TRBD1. CDR3 length: 15 amino acids. Germline V gene sequence: CDR1 KGHSH, CDR2 LQKENI. V lost 3 bases, J lost 2 bases, and 4 bases stayed unmatched. The DNA for the CDR3 is TGTGCCAGCTCACCGGACAGGAGCCGCAATCAGCCCCAGCATTTT. It is translated as CASSPDRSRNQPQHF.

The chain couples TRBV2 to TRBJ2-3; a possible D gene is TRBD2 (6 bases). The CDR3 has 16 amino acids. Germline V gene lookup returns CDR1 SNHLY and CDR2 FYNNEI. Trimming removed 3 bases at V and 5 bases at J, with 18 bases between. CDR3 nucleotide sequence: TGTGCCAGCAGTGATGGGGAGGTCAACCGAAGAGATACGCAGTATTTT. This codes for CASSDGEVNRRDTQYF.

The V and J genes are TRBV9 and TRBJ2-6; D is ambiguous. Germline V gene sequence: CDR1 SGDLS, CDR2 YYNGEE. CDR3 length equals 18 residues. V was shortened by 1 base and J by 2 bases, with 16 bases between the two germline ends. CDR3 DNA sequence: TGTGCCAGCAGCGTAAGAGAATATCTCGGAGCTGGGGCCAACGTCCTGACTTTC. Amino acid sequence: CASSVREYLGAGANVLTF.

V is TRBV19 and J is TRBJ2-7; D perhaps matches TRBD2 (6 bases). Germline V CDR1 and CDR2: LNHDA, SQIVND (reference sequence). The CDR3 length is 15 residues. Trimming cost V 4 bases and J 0 bases, with 13 bases left between them. CDR3 sequence: CASSSSGKGSYEQYF. CDR3 DNA sequence: TGTGCCAGTAGTAGTAGCGGCAAGGGCTCCTACGAGCAGTACTTC.

CDR3: CASSPKTETYEQYF. The CDR3, as DNA: TGTGCCAGCAGCCCCAAGACAGAGACCTACGAGCAGTACTTC. This chain joins TRBV7-2 and TRBJ2-7; a possible D gene is TRBD1 (5 bases). V gave up 5 bases and J gave up 2 bases, with 13 bases separating them. The germline CDR1 and CDR2 sequences are SGHTA and FQGNSA. The length of the CDR3 is 14 residues.

This chain connects TRBV23-1 to TRBJ2-5; possibly TRBD1 for D (5 bases). The J call is uncertain, as TRBJ2-7 better fits the DNA end. TRBV23-1 is placed among ORFs of uncertain function. The CDR3 totals 15 residues. Here the CDR3 reads CASSQSPGRDYEQYF. The CDR3 DNA follows: TGCGCCAGCAGTCAATCGCCAGGCAGGGACTACGAGCAGTACTTC.

In this sample, this clone turned up once. The chain links TRBV9 to TRBJ2-1; no definite D call. Trimming took 1 base from V and 8 from J, leaving 10 bases between them. Germline V gene data show CDR1 as SGDLS and CDR2 as YYNGEE. CDR3 length: 13 amino acids. For the CDR3, the DNA is TGTGCCAGCAGCGTATCCGGTGGGGATGAGCAGTTCTTC. Protein: CASSVSGGDEQFF.

In this sample, this clone turned up a few times. The CDR3: CAWRSRSGANVLTF. The DNA for the CDR3 is TGTGCCTGGAGGAGTCGGTCTGGGGCCAACGTCCTGACTTTC. The chain recombines TRBV30 with TRBJ2-6; no clear D gene. V lost 3 bases, J lost 1 base, and 7 bases lay in between. There are 14 residues in the CDR3. Germline V CDR1 and CDR2: GTSNPN, SVGIG (reference sequence).

V gene TRBV5-4 combines with J gene TRBJ2-1; possible D gene TRBD2, 5 bases. The CDR3 sequence is 15 residues long. CDR1 and CDR2 (germline): SGHNT, YYREEE (reference sequence). Trimming left V 2 bases short and J 4 bases short, with 13 bases between. DNA for the CDR3: TGTGCCAGCAGCTTCCTCGGCGGGCTTTACAATGAGCAGTTCTTC. Its translation is CASSFLGGLYNEQFF.

This clone showed up just a few times. V gene TRBV7-9 combines with J gene TRBJ1-1, with D possibly matching TRBD1 (5 bases). The CDR3 runs 16 residues. V was shortened by 5 bases and J by 1 base, with 17 bases between the two germline ends. In germline, CDR1 is SEHNR, CDR2 FQNEAQ (reference sequence). Here the CDR3 DNA reads TGTGCCAGCAGCCAAAGACCGGAAACAGGGAACACTGAAGCTTTCTTT. Its protein product is CASSQRPETGNTEAFF.

The rearrangement joins TRBV6-6 to TRBJ2-7, with 8 bases aligning to TRBD1. The CDR3 spans 15 residues. CDR1 is MNHNY, CDR2 SVGAGI, per germline (reference sequence). The trim removed 4 bases at V and 6 bases at J, leaving 11 bases unmatched. Written as DNA, the CDR3 is TGTGCCAGCAGTTCCCGCGGACAGGGCTCCCGCGAGCAGTACTTC. Translated: CASSSRGQGSREQYF.

This clone was seen once. V is TRBV21-1 and J is TRBJ2-5; the D call in the table, TRBD1, was not verified against the DNA. TRBV21-1 is a listed pseudogene. The CDR3 is 16 residues long. CDR3 DNA sequence: TGTGCCAGCAGCTTCCTCGGTCCAGGCAGGGGTAAGACCCAGTACTTC. Its translation: CASSFLGPGRGKTQYF.

The CDR3 protein is CASSQRTGRAYEQYF. CDR3 in DNA: TGTGCCAGCAGCCAACGGACAGGGCGGGCCTACGAGCAGTACTTC. V is TRBV5-4 and J is TRBJ2-7; 8 nucleotides align to TRBD1. The CDR3 has 15 amino acids. CDR1 and CDR2 (germline): SGHNT, YYREEE (reference sequence). Germline trimming cut 4 bases from V and 2 bases from J; bases unmatched to any gene: 8.

The gene calls are TRBV6-5 and TRBJ2-5; a possible D gene is TRBD2 (7 bases). CDR1 is MNHEY and CDR2 is SVGAGI in the germline V gene. CDR3 length equals 14 residues. The ends were cut back, 3 bases at V and 4 bases at J, with 12 bases in the middle. CDR3 nucleotide sequence: TGTGCCAGCAGTTATATTCGGGGGGCAGAGACCCAGTACTTC. Encoded protein: CASSYIRGAETQYF.

The gene calls are TRBV11-2 and TRBJ2-3; no definite D call. V was pared by 7 bases and J by 2 bases, with 13 bases between. This CDR3 has 14 amino acids. Germline V lookup: CDR1 SGHAT, CDR2 FQNNGV. Here the CDR3 reads CASNLGPPTDTQYF. The CDR3 bases are TGTGCCAGCAATCTCGGGCCACCCACAGATACGCAGTATTTT.

This clone was observed a single time. The chain carries TRBV7-2 and TRBJ1-2; D not resolved. V lost 5 bases, J lost 8 bases, and 18 bases lay in between. This CDR3 has 14 residues. The germline V gene encodes CDR1 SGHTA and CDR2 FQGNSA. Written as DNA, the CDR3 is TGTGCCAGCAGCCTCGATAGGGCAGGTCAAGGCTACACCTTC. Translation gives CASSLDRAGQGYTF.

This clone was recorded many times. The rearrangement links TRBV2 to TRBJ1-1; 8 bases align to TRBD1. CDR3 length: 17 amino acids. Trimming cost V 3 bases and J 4 bases; bases outside gene matches: 13. Germline V gene sequence: CDR1 SNHLY, CDR2 FYNNEI. The CDR3 protein is CASSEALGQGHTTEAFF. CDR3 sequence (DNA): TGTGCCAGCAGTGAGGCCTTAGGACAGGGCCATACCACTGAAGCTTTCTTT.

This clone was counted once. The chain uses TRBV4-1 and TRBJ2-3; D gene unclear. From germline, CDR1 is MGHRA and CDR2 YSYEKL. This CDR3 comprises 18 residues. The V and J ends lost 2 bases and 2 bases respectively, with 20 bases between them. Written as DNA, the CDR3 is TGCGCCAGCAGCCAAATAGGCATCCCTATCGATATCACAGATACGCAGTATTTT. Translating it yields CASSQIGIPIDITDTQYF.

The genes are TRBV7-3 and TRBJ1-1; 8 bases are a match to TRBD1. J lost 11 bases, V lost 4 bases, and 9 bases had no gene match. Germline values: CDR1 SGHTA, CDR2 FQGTGA. This CDR3 spans 13 amino acids. Written as DNA, the CDR3 is TGTGCCAGCAGCTCCGGACAGGGTATGAACGCTTTCTTT. Protein: CASSSGQGMNAFF.

This CDR3 reads CASSQDLSSSGNTIYF. The CDR3 bases are TGCGCCAGCAGCCAAGATCTTTCTTCCTCTGGAAACACCATATATTTT. The chain carries TRBV4-3 and TRBJ1-3; no clear D. CDR3 length: 16 residues. Trimming cost V 0 bases and J 0 bases, with 9 bases left between them. Germline CDR1 and CDR2: LGHNA and YSLEER.

The gene calls are TRBV27 and TRBJ2-3, with 10 bases identical to TRBD1. The V gene end was trimmed by 8 bases and the J gene end by 5 bases; junction bases not matched to a gene: 7. The CDR3 spans 14 residues. Germline V gene data show CDR1 as MNHEY and CDR2 as SMNVEV (reference sequence). Written as DNA, the CDR3 is TGTGCCAGCTCCCTCGGGACAGGGGTAGATACGCAGTATTTT. It specifies CASSLGTGVDTQYF.

This clone showed up just once. The chain links TRBV6-1 to TRBJ1-2; 8 nucleotides match TRBD1. V was pared by 1 base and J by 2 bases, with 6 bases of the junction left unmatched. This CDR3 is 16 amino acids long. Germline values: CDR1 MNHNS, CDR2 SASEGT. The CDR3 loop reads CASSEGRGLYNYGYTF. The CDR3 DNA reads TGTGCCAGCAGTGAAGGCAGGGGGCTCTACAACTATGGCTACACCTTC.

This chain joins TRBV19 and TRBJ1-4; D not certain. The CDR3 has 16 amino acids. With 5 bases removed from V and 3 bases from J, the gap between germline ends came to 16 bases. CDR1 is LNHDA, CDR2 SQIVND, per germline (reference sequence). The chain's CDR3 is CASSQLRGTANEKLFF. In nucleotides, the CDR3 is TGTGCCAGTAGTCAACTCCGAGGCACCGCTAATGAAAAACTGTTTTTT.